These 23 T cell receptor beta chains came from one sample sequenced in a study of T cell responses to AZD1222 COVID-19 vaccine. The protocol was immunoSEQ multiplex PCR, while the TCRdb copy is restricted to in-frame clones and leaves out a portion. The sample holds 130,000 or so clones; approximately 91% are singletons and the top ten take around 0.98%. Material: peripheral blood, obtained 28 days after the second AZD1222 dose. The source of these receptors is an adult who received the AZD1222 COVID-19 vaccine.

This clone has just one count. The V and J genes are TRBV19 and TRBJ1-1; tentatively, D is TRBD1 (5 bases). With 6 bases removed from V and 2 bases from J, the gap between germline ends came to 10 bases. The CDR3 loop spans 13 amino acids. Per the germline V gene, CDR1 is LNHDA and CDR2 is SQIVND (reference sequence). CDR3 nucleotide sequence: TGTGCCAGTAGGACGGACAAAAACACTGAAGCTTTCTTT. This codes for CASRTDKNTEAFF.

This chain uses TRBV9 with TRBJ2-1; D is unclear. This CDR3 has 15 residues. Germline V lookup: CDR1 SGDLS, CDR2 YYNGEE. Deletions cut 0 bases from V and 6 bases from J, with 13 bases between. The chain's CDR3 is CASSVGRTVANEQFF. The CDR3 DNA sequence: TGTGCCAGCAGCGTAGGTAGGACGGTGGCCAATGAGCAGTTCTTC.

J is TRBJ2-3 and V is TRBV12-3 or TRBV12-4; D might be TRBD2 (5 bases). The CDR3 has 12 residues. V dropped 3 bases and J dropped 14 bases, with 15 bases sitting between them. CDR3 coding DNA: TGTGCCAGCAGTTTCCGCGGACCCGGAGGGTATTTT. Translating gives CASSFRGPGGYF.

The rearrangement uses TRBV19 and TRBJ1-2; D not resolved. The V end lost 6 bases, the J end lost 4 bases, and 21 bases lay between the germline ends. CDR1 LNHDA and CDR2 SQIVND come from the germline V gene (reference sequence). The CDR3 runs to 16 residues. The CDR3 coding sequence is TGTGCCAGTAGCCCAAGCTTGTCGGGAGCCTTCTATGGCTACACCTTC. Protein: CASSPSLSGAFYGYTF.

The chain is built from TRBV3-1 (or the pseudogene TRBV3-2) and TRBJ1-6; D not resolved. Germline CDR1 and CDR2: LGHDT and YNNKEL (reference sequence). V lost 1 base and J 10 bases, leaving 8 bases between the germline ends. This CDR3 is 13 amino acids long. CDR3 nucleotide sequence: TGTGCCAGCAGCCAAGGGAGATCCTCACCCCTCCACTTT. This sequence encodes CASSQGRSSPLHF.

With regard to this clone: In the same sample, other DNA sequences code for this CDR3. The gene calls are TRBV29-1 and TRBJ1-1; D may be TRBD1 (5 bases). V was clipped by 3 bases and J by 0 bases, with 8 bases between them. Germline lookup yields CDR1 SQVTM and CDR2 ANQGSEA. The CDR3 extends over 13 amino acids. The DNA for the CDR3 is TGCAGCGTTGAGGGACGCCTGAACACTGAAGCTTTCTTT. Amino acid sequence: CSVEGRLNTEAFF.

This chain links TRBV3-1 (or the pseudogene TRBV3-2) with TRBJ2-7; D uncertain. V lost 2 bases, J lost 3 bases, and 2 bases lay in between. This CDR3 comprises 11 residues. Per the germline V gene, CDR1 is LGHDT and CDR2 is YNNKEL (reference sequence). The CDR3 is CASSQFYEQYF. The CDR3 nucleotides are TGTGCCAGCAGCCAATTCTACGAGCAGTACTTC.

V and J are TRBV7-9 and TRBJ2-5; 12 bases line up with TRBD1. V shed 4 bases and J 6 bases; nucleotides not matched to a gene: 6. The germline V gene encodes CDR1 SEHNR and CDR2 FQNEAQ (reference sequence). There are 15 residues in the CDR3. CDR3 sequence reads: CASSSGTGGGKTQYF. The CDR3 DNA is TGTGCCAGCAGCTCCGGGACAGGGGGCGGAAAGACCCAGTACTTC.

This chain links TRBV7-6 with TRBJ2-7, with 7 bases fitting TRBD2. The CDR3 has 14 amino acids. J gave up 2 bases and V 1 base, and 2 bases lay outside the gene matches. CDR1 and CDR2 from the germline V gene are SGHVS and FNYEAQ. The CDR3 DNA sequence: TGTGCCAGCAGCTTAGAGGGAGGGGCCTACGAGCAGTACTTC. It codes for CASSLEGGAYEQYF. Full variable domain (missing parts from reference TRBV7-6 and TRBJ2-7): GAGVSQSPRYKVTKRGQDVALRCDPISGHVSLYWYRQALGQGPEFLTYFNYEAQQDKSGLPNDRFSAERPEGSISTLTIQRTEQRDSAMYRCASSLEGGAYEQYFGPGTRLTVT.

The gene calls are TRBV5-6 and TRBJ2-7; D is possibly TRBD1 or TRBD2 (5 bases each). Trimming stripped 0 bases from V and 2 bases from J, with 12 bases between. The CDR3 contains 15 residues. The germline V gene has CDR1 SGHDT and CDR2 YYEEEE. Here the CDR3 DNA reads TGTGCCAGCAGCTTGGGGGTGAGAGGGGCCTACGAGCAGTACTTC. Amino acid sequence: CASSLGVRGAYEQYF.

As DNA, the CDR3 is TGTGCCAGCATTTCTAGCGGGACCAACTACGAGCAGTACTTC. Its protein product is CASISSGTNYEQYF. V gene TRBV28 combines with J gene TRBJ2-7, with 9 bases aligning to TRBD2. After removal of 7 bases from V and 3 bases from J, the junction contained 7 bases not matched to a gene. There are 14 residues in the CDR3. The germline gives CDR1 MDHEN, CDR2 SYDVKM.

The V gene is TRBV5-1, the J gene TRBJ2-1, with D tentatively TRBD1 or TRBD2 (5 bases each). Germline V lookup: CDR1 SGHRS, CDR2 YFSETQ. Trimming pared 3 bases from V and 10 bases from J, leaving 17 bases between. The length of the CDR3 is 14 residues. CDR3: CASSSDPGRGEQFF. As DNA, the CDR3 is TGCGCCAGCAGCTCAGACCCGGGGCGTGGGGAGCAGTTCTTC.

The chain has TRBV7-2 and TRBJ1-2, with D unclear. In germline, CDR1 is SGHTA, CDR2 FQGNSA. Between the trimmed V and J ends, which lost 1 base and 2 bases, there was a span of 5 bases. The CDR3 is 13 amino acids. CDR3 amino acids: CASSLGGNYGYTF. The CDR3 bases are TGTGCCAGCAGCTTAGGCGGGAACTATGGCTACACCTTC.

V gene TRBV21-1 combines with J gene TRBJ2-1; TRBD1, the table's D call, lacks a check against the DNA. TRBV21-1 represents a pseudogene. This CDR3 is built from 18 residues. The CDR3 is CASSKSRCDRGSYNEQFF. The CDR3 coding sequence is TGTGCCAGCAGCAAGTCCCGCTGTGACAGGGGGTCCTACAATGAGCAGTTCTTC.

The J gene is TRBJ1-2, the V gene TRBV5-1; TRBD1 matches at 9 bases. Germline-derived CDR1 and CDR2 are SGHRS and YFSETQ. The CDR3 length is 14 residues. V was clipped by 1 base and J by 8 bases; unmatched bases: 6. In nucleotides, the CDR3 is TGCGCCAGCAGCTTGCCGGGACAGGGCGGGGGCTACACCTTC. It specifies CASSLPGQGGGYTF.

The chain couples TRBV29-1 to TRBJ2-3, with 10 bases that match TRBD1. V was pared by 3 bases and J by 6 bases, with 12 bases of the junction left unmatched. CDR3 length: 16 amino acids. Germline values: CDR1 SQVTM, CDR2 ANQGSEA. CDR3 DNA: TGCAGCGTTGAGGGAAGACAGGGGGCGAGTCCGGATACGCAGTATTTT. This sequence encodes CSVEGRQGASPDTQYF.

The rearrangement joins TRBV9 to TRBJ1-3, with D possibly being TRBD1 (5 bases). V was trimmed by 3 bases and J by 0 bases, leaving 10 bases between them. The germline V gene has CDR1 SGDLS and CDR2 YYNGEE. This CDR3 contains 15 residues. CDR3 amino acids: CASSGGVFSGNTIYF. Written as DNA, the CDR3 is TGTGCCAGCAGCGGAGGGGTTTTCTCTGGAAACACCATATATTTT.

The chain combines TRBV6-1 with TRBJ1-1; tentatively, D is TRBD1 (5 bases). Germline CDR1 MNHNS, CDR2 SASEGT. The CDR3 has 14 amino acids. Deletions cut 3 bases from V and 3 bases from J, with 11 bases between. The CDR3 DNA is TGTGCCAGCAGTGATCGGGGCGCAGACACTGAAGCTTTCTTT. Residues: CASSDRGADTEAFF.

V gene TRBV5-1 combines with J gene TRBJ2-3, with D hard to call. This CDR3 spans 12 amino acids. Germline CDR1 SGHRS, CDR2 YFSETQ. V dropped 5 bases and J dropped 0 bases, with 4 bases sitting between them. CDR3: CASRPSTDTQYF. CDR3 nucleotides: TGCGCCAGCAGACCGAGCACAGATACGCAGTATTTT.

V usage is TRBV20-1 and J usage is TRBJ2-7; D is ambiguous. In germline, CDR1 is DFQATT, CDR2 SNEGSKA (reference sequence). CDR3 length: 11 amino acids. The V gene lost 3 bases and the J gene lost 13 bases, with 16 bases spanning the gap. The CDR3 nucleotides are TGCAGTGCTAGTTCAATTCCAGTTGTTTACTTC. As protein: CSASSIPVVYF.

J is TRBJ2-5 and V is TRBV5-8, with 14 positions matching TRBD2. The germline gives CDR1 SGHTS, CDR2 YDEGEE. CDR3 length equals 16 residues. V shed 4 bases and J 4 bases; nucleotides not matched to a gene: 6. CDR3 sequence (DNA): TGTGCCAGCAGCCCAACCGGGACTAGCGGGAGAGAGACCCAGTACTTC. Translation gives CASSPTGTSGRETQYF.

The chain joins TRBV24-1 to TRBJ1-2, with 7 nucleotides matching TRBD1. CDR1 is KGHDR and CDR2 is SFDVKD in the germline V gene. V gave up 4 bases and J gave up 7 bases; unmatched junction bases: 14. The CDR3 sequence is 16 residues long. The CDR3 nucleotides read TGTGCCACCAGTGACTCCACAGGGGTATGGGGTCGTGGCTACACCTTC. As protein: CATSDSTGVWGRGYTF.

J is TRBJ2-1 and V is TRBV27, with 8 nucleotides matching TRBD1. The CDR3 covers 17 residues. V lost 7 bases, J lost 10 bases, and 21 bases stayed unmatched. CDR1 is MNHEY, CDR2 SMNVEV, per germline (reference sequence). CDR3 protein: CASISRGVGDRNGEQFF. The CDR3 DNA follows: TGTGCCAGCATTTCTCGAGGGGTCGGGGACAGGAATGGGGAGCAGTTCTTC.